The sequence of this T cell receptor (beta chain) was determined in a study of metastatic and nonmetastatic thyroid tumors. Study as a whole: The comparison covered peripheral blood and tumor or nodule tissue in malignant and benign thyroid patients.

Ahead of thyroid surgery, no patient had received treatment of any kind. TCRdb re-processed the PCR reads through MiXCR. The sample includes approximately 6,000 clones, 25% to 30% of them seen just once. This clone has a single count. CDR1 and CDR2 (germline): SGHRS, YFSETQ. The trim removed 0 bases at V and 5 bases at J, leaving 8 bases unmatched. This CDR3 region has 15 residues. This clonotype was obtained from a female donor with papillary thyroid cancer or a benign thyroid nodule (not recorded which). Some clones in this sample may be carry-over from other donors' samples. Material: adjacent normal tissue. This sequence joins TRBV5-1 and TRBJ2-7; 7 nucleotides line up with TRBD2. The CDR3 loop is CASSLDRGSGDEQYF. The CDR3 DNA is TGCGCCAGCAGCTTGGATCGCGGGAGTGGGGACGAGCAGTACTTC.